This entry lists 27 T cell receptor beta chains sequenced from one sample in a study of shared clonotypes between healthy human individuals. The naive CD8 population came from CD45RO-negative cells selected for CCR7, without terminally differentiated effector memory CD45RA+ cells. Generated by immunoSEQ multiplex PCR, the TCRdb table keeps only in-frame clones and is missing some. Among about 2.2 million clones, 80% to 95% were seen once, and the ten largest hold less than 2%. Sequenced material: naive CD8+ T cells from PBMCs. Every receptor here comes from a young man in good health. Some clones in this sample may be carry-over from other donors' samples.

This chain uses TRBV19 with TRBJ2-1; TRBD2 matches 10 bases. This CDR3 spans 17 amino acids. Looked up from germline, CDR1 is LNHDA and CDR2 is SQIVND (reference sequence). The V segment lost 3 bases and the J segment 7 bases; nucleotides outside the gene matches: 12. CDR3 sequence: CASSIPFLAGVRNEQFF. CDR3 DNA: TGTGCCAGTAGTATCCCCTTTCTAGCGGGAGTCCGGAATGAGCAGTTCTTC.

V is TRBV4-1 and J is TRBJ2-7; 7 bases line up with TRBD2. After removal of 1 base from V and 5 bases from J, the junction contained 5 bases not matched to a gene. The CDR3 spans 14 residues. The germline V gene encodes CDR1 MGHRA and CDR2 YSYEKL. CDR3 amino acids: CASSQVGEGHEQYF. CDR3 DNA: TGCGCCAGCAGCCAAGTGGGGGAGGGTCACGAGCAGTACTTC.

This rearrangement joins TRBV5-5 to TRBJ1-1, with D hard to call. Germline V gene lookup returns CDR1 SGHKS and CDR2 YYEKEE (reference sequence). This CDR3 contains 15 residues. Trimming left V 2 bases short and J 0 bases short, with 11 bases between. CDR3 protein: CASSFSGRMNTEAFF. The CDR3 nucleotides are TGTGCCAGCAGCTTCTCTGGACGGATGAACACTGAAGCTTTCTTT.

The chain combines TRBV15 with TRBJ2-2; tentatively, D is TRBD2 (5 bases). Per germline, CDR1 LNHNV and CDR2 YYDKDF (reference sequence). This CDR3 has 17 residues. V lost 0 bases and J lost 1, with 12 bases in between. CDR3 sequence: CATSRDPFGENTGELFF. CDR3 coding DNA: TGTGCCACCAGCAGAGACCCTTTCGGGGAGAACACCGGGGAGCTGTTTTTT.

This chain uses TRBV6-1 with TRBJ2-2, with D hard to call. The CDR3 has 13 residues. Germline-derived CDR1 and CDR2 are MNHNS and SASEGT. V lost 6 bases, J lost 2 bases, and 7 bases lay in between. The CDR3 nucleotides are TGTGCCAGCAGAGACTTCAACACCGGGGAGCTGTTTTTT. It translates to CASRDFNTGELFF.

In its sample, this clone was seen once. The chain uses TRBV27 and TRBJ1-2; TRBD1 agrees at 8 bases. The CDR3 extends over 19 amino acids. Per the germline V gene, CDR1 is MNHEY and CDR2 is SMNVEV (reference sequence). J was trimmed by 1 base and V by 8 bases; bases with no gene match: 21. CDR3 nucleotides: TGTGCCAGCCGCGGGGGGACAGGACCCCATTCTACTCTTAACTATGGCTACACCTTC. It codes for CASRGGTGPHSTLNYGYTF.

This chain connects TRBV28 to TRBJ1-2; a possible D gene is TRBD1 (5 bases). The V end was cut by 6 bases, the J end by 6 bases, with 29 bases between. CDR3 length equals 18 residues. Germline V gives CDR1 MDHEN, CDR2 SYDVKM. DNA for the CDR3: TGTGCCAGCAGAGCGGGCCCGGGACTACGCCTTCTATGGGATGGCTACACCTTC. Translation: CASRAGPGLRLLWDGYTF.

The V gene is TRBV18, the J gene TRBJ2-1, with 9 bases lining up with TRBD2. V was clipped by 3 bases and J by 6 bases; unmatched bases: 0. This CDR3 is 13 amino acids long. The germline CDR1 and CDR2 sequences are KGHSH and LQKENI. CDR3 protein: CASSPGLANEQFF. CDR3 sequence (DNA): TGTGCCAGCTCACCGGGACTAGCCAATGAGCAGTTCTTC.

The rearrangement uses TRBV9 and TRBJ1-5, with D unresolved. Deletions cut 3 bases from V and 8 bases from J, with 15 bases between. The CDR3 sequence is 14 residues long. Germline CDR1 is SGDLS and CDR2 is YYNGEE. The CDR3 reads CASSAGVTKEPQHF. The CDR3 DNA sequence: TGTGCCAGCAGCGCCGGGGTTACTAAGGAGCCCCAGCATTTT.

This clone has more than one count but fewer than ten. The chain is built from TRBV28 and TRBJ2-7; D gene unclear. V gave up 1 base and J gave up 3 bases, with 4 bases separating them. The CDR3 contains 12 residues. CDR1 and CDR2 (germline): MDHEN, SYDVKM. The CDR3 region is CASSLSNYEQYF. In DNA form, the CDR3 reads TGTGCCAGCAGTTTATCCAACTACGAGCAGTACTTC.

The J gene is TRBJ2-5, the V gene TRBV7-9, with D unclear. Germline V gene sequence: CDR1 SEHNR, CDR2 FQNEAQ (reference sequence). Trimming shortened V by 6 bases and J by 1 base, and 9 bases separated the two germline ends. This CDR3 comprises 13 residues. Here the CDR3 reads CASRPAPQETQYF. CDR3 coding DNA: TGTGCCAGCAGACCGGCCCCCCAAGAGACCCAGTACTTC. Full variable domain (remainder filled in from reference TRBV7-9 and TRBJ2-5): DTGVSQNPRHKITKRGQNVTFRCDPISEHNRLYWYRQTLGQGPEFLTYFQNEAQLEKSRLLSDRFSAERPKGSFSTLEIQRTEQGDSAMYLCASRPAPQETQYFGPGTRLLVL.

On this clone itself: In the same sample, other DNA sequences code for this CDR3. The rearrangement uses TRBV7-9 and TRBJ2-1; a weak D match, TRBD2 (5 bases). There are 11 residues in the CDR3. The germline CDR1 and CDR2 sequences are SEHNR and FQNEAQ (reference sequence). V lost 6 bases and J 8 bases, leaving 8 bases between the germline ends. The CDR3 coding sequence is TGTGCCAGCAGTCGGGGAGATGAGCAGTTCTTC. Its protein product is CASSRGDEQFF. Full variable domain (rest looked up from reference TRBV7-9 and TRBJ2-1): DTGVSQNPRHKITKRGQNVTFRCDPISEHNRLYWYRQTLGQGPEFLTYFQNEAQLEKSRLLSDRFSAERPKGSFSTLEIQRTEQGDSAMYLCASSRGDEQFFGPGTRLTVL.

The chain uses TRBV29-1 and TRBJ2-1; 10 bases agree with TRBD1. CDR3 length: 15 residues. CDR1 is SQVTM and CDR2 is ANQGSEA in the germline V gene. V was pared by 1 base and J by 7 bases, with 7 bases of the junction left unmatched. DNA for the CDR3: TGCAGCGTTGAAGGACCGGACAGGGGGAGGAATGAGCAGTTCTTC. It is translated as CSVEGPDRGRNEQFF.

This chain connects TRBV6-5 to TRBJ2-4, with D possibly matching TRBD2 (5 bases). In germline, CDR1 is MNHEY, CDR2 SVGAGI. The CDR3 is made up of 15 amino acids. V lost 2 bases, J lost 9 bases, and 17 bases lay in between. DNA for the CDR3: TGTGCCAGCAGTTACCAACGGGGAGAGAGAGGCATTCAGTACTTC. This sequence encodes CASSYQRGERGIQYF.

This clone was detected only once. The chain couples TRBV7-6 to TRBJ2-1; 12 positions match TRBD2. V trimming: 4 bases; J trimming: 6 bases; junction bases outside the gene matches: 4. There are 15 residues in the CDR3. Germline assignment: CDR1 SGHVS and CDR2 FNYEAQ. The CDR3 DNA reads TGTGCCAGCAGCTCACTAGCGGGAGGTGGCAATGAGCAGTTCTTC. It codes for CASSSLAGGGNEQFF.

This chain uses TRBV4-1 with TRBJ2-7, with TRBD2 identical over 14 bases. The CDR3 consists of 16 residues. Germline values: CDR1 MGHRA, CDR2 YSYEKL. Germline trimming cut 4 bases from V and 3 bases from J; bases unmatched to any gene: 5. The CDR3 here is CASSRGLAGGIYEQYF. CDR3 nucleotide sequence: TGCGCCAGCAGCCGAGGACTAGCGGGAGGAATCTACGAGCAGTACTTC.

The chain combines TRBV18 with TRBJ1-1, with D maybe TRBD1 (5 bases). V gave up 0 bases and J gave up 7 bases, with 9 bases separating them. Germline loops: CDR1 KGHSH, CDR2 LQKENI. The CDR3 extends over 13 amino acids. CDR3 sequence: CASSPPGPNEAFF. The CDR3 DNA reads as TGTGCCAGCTCACCACCGGGACCGAATGAAGCTTTCTTT.

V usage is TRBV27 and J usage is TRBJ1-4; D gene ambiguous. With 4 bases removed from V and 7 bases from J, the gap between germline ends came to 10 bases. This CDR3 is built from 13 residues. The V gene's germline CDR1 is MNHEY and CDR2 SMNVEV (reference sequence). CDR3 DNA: TGTGCCAGCAGTTCCCTCTCCGGTGAAAAACTGTTTTTT. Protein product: CASSSLSGEKLFF.

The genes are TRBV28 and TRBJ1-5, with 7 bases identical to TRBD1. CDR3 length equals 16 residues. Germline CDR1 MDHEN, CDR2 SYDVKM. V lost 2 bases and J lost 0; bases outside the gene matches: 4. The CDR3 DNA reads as TGTGCCAGCAGTTTACCCGGGACAGTTAGCAATCAGCCCCAGCATTTT. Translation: CASSLPGTVSNQPQHF.

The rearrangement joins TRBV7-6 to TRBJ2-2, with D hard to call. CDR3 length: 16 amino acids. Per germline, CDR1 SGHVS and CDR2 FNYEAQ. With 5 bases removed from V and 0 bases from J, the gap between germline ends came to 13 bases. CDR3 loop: CASSPKDGSNTGELFF. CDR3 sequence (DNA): TGTGCCAGCAGCCCGAAGGACGGCTCGAACACCGGGGAGCTGTTTTTT.

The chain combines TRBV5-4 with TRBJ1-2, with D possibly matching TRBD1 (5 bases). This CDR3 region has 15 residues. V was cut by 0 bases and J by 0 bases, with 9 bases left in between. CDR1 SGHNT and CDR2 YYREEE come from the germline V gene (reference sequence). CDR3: CASSLEGRANYGYTF. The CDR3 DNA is TGTGCCAGCAGCTTGGAGGGGAGAGCTAACTATGGCTACACCTTC.

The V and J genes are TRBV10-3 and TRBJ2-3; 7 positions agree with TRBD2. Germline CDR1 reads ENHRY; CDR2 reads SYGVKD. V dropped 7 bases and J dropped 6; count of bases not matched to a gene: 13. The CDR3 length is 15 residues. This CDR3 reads CAINAAGVGEDTQYF. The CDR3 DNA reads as TGTGCCATCAATGCGGCGGGAGTGGGTGAGGATACGCAGTATTTT.

The DNA for the CDR3 is TGTGCCAGCAGCGTAGTACCGCGACGGGACAGGGCCTACAATGAGCAGTTCTTC. Translated: CASSVVPRRDRAYNEQFF. The chain is built from TRBV9 and TRBJ2-1; 9 bases align to TRBD1. The V gene end was trimmed by 0 bases and the J gene end by 2 bases; junction bases not matched to a gene: 9. CDR3 length equals 18 residues. Germline CDR1 SGDLS, CDR2 YYNGEE.

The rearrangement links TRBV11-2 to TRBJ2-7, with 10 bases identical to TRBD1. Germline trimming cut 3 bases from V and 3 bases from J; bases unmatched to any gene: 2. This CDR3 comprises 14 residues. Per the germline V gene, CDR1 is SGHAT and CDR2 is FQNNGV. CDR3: CASSFDRGLYEQYF. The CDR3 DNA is TGTGCCAGCAGCTTTGACAGGGGGCTCTACGAGCAGTACTTC.

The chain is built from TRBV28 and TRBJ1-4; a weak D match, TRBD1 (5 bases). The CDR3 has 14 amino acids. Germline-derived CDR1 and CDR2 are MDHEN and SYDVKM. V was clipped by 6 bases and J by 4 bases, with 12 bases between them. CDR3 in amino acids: CASSQTVSNEKLFF. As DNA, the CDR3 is TGTGCCAGCAGCCAGACAGTGAGTAATGAAAAACTGTTTTTT.

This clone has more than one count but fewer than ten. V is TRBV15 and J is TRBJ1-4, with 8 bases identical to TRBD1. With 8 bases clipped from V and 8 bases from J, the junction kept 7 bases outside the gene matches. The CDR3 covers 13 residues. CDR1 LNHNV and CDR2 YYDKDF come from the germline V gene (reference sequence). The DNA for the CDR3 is TGTGCCACCGTAGACAGGGGTGGGGAAAAACTGTTTTTT. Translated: CATVDRGGEKLFF.

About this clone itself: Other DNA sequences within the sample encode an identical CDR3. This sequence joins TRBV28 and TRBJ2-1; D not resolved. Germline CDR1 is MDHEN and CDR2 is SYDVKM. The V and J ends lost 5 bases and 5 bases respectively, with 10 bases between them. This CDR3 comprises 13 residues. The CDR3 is CASSPPTDNEQFF. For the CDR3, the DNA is TGTGCCAGCAGTCCTCCCACTGACAATGAGCAGTTCTTC.